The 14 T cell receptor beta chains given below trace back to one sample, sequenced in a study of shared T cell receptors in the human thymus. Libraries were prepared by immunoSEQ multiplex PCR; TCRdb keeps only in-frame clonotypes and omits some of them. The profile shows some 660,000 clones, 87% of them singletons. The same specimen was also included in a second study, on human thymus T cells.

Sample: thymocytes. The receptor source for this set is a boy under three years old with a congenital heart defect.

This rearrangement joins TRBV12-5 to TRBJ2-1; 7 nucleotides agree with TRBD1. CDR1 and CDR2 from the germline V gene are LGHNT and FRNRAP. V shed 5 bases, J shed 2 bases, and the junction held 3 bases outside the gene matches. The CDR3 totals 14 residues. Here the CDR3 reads CASGLDRTYNEQFF. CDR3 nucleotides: TGTGCTAGTGGTCTGGACAGGACCTACAATGAGCAGTTCTTC.

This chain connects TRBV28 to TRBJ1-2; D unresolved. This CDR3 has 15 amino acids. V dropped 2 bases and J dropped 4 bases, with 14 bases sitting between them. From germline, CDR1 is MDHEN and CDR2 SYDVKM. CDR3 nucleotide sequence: TGTGCCAGCAGTTTAGCCGTAACTACGACCTATGGCTACACCTTC. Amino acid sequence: CASSLAVTTTYGYTF.

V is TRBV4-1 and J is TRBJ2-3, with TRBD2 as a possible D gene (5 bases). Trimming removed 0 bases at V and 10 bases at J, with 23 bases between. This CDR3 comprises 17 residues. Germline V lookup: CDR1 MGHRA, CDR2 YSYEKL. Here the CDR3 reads CASSQDGVVRGSPAQYF. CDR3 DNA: TGCGCCAGCAGCCAAGATGGAGTTGTCAGAGGGTCCCCAGCGCAGTATTTT.

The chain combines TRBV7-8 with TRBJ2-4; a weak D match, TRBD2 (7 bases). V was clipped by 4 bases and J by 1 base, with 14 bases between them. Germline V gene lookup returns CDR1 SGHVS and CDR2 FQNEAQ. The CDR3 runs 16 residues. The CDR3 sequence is CASSYTGGRAKNIQYF. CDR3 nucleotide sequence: TGTGCCAGCAGCTATACGGGGGGCAGGGCCAAAAACATTCAGTACTTC. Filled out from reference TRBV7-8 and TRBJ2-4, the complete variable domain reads GAGVSQSPRYKVAKRGQDVALRCDPISGHVSLFWYQQALGQGPEFLTYFQNEAQLDKSGLPSDRFFAERPEGSVSTLKIQRTQQEDSAVYLCASSYTGGRAKNIQYFGAGTRLSVL.

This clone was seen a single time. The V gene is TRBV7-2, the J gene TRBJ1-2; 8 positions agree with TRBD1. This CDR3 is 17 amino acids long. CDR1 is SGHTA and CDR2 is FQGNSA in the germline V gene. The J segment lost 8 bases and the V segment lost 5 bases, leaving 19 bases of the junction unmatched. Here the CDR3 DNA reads TGTGCCAGCAGCACGAAACCTAGGACAGGGCTTAGGCGCGGCTACACCTTC. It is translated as CASSTKPRTGLRRGYTF.

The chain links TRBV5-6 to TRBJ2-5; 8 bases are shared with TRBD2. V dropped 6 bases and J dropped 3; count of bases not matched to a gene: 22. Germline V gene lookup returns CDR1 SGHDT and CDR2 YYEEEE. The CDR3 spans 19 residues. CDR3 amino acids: CASTDQLYWASGSEETQYF. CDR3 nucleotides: TGTGCCAGCACCGATCAGCTTTATTGGGCTAGCGGGTCTGAAGAGACCCAGTACTTC.

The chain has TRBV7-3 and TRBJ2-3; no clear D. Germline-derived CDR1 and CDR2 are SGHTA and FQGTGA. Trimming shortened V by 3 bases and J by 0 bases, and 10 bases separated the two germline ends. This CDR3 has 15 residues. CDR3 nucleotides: TGTGCCAGCAGCTTTGTTTCCGGGAGCACAGATACGCAGTATTTT. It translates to CASSFVSGSTDTQYF.

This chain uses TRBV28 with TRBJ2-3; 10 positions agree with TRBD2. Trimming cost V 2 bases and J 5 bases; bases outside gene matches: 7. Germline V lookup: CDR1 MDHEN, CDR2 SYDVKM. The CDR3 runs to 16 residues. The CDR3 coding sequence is TGTGCCAGCAGTTTAGTAAGCGGGGGGGCCAGAGATACGCAGTATTTT. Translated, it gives CASSLVSGGARDTQYF.

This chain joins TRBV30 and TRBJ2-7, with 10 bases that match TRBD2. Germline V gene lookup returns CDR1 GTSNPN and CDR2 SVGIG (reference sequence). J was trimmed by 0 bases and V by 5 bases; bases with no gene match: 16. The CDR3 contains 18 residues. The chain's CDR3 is CAWGVRSGRTLNSYEQYF. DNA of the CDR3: TGTGCCTGGGGGGTTCGTAGCGGGAGGACCCTTAACTCCTACGAGCAGTACTTC.

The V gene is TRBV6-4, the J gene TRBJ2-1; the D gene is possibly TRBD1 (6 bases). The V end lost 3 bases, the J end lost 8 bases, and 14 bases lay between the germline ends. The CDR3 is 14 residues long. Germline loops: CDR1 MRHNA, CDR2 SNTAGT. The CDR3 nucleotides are TGTGCCAGCAGTGATGGCAGGGGTGAAGATGAGCAGTTCTTC. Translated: CASSDGRGEDEQFF.

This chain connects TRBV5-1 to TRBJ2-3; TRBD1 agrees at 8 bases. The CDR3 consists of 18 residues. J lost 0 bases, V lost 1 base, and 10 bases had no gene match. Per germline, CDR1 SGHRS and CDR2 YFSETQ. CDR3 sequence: CASSLRMDRAPSTDTQYF. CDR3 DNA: TGCGCCAGCAGCTTGAGGATGGACAGGGCCCCTAGCACAGATACGCAGTATTTT.

The CDR3 sequence is CSVYRRAYHNEQFF. The DNA for the CDR3 is TGCAGCGTATATAGGAGGGCCTACCACAATGAGCAGTTCTTC. The chain couples TRBV29-1 to TRBJ2-1, with D perhaps matching TRBD2 (6 bases). Trimming left V 6 bases short and J 5 bases short, with 17 bases between. The CDR3 runs to 14 residues. CDR1 and CDR2 (germline): SQVTM, ANQGSEA.

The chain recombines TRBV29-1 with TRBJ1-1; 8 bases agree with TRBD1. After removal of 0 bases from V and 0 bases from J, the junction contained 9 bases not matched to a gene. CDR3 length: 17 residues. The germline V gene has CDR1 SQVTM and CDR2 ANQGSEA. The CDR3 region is CSVEDLPGDRMNTEAFF. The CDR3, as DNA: TGCAGCGTTGAAGATCTTCCAGGGGACAGGATGAACACTGAAGCTTTCTTT.

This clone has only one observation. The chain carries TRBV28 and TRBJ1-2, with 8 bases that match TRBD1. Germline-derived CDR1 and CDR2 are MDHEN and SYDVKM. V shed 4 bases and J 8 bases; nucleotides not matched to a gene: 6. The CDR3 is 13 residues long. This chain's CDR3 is CASSWDRMGGYTF. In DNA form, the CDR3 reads TGTGCCAGCAGTTGGGACAGGATGGGAGGCTACACCTTC.